Listed here are 25 T cell receptor beta chains from one sample, sequenced in a study of T cell responses to AZD1222 COVID-19 vaccine. Sequencing was performed with immunoSEQ multiplex PCR; in TCRdb, only in-frame clones are kept and a portion is missing. The table records around 150,000 clones, around 90% of them present only once. Sequences were derived from peripheral blood, sampled on day 0 of AZD1222 vaccination. All receptors come from an adult in good health.

This chain connects TRBV2 to TRBJ1-1; D is ambiguous. CDR1 is SNHLY and CDR2 is FYNNEI in the germline V gene. The CDR3 has 12 residues. Trimming took 2 bases from V and 8 from J, leaving 9 bases between them. This CDR3 reads CASSENRREAFF. The DNA for the CDR3 is TGTGCCAGCAGTGAAAATCGTCGAGAAGCTTTCTTT.

The chain links TRBV12-5 to TRBJ1-5, with D possibly matching TRBD1 (5 bases). Germline V CDR1 and CDR2: LGHNT, FRNRAP. V gave up 1 base and J gave up 4 bases, with 17 bases separating them. CDR3 length equals 17 residues. CDR3 region: CASGLARIGAGNQPQHF. Here the CDR3 DNA reads TGTGCTAGTGGTTTGGCGAGGATAGGGGCTGGGAATCAGCCCCAGCATTTT.

CDR3 bases: TGCGCCAGCAGTGATCCCGGACTAACTAATAGCAATCAGCCCCAGCATTTT. This codes for CASSDPGLTNSNQPQHF. The V and J genes are TRBV10-2 and TRBJ1-5; D is unresolved. There are 17 residues in the CDR3. V gave up 3 bases and J gave up 0 bases, with 15 bases separating them. Germline V CDR1 and CDR2: WSHSY, SAAADI.

The rearrangement joins TRBV7-2 to TRBJ2-2; D may be TRBD2 (7 bases). This CDR3 region has 16 residues. V was cut by 5 bases and J by 3 bases, with 16 bases left in between. The germline gives CDR1 SGHTA, CDR2 FQGNSA. The CDR3 DNA sequence: TGTGCCAGCAGCCTATCGGGGGGCCAGTACACCGGGGAGCTGTTTTTT. Its protein product is CASSLSGGQYTGELFF.

This clone was observed a single time. The chain employs TRBV11-2 and TRBJ1-2; D is unclear. V lost 5 bases, J lost 8 bases, and 15 bases lay in between. CDR3 size: 13 residues. Germline CDR1 SGHAT, CDR2 FQNNGV. The chain's CDR3 is CASSPIGQAGYTF. For the CDR3, the DNA is TGTGCCAGCAGCCCTATAGGGCAGGCCGGCTACACCTTC.

This clone was recorded only once. This rearrangement joins TRBV6-2 or TRBV6-3 to TRBJ2-3; D remains ambiguous. V lost 0 bases and J 6 bases, leaving 7 bases between the germline ends. From germline, CDR1 is MNHEY and CDR2 SVGEGT. The CDR3 has 13 amino acids. This CDR3 reads CASSYSGVDTQYF. The DNA of the CDR3 is TGTGCCAGCAGTTACTCGGGCGTCGATACGCAGTATTTT.

This sequence joins TRBV3-1 (or the pseudogene TRBV3-2) and TRBJ1-2; a weak D match, TRBD1 (5 bases). Deletions cut 4 bases from V and 0 bases from J, with 6 bases between. The CDR3 spans 13 residues. Germline loops: CDR1 LGHDT, CDR2 YNNKEL (reference sequence). CDR3 region: CASSPTANYGYTF. As DNA, the CDR3 is TGTGCCAGCAGCCCGACAGCTAACTATGGCTACACCTTC.

V is TRBV5-4 and J is TRBJ2-7; 14 nucleotides line up with TRBD2. Per the germline V gene, CDR1 is SGHNT and CDR2 is YYREEE (reference sequence). CDR3 length: 16 amino acids. With V trimmed by 4 bases and J by 4 bases, 7 bases remained unmatched. The CDR3 protein is CASSEGTSGGLYEQYF. The CDR3 DNA reads TGTGCCAGCAGCGAAGGGACTAGCGGGGGTTTATACGAGCAGTACTTC. Full variable domain (outside the CDR3, taken from reference TRBV5-4 and TRBJ2-7): ETGVTQSPTHLIKTRGQQVTLRCSSQSGHNTVSWYQQALGQGPQFIFQYYREEENGRGNFPPRFSGLQFPNYSSELNVNALELDDSALYLCASSEGTSGGLYEQYFGPGTRLTVT.

The CDR3 sequence is CSAIWRYEQYF. The CDR3 DNA sequence: TGCAGTGCTATCTGGCGTTACGAGCAGTACTTC. This chain links TRBV20-1 with TRBJ2-7; D ambiguous. V was trimmed by 4 bases and J by 4 bases, leaving 8 bases between them. Germline V gene sequence: CDR1 DFQATT, CDR2 SNEGSKA (reference sequence). CDR3 length: 11 amino acids.

The chain has TRBV19 and TRBJ1-5; D is ambiguous. The CDR3 runs to 13 residues. CDR1 and CDR2 (germline): LNHDA, SQIVND (reference sequence). Trimming removed 0 bases at V and 3 bases at J, with 3 bases between. In DNA form, the CDR3 reads TGTGCCAGTAGTATAGAGGACAATCAGCCCCAGCATTTT. Its protein product is CASSIEDNQPQHF.

The gene calls are TRBV10-3 and TRBJ2-3, with 13 bases that match TRBD2. Germline trimming cut 5 bases from V and 4 bases from J; bases unmatched to any gene: 0. This CDR3 comprises 14 residues. The germline gives CDR1 ENHRY, CDR2 SYGVKD. The CDR3 spells CAISTSGGADTQYF. The CDR3 region has the DNA TGTGCCATCAGTACTAGCGGGGGGGCAGATACGCAGTATTTT.

Comment on this clone: Different DNA sequences within this sample yield the same CDR3. The chain employs TRBV10-3 and TRBJ1-1; no clear D. Germline V gene sequence: CDR1 ENHRY, CDR2 SYGVKD. The CDR3 covers 11 residues. The V gene lost 6 bases and the J gene lost 1 base, with 3 bases spanning the gap. CDR3 DNA sequence: TGTGCCATCAGGAGGAACACTGAAGCTTTCTTT. It codes for CAIRRNTEAFF.

The CDR3 spells CASSILTGRSGQPQHF. In DNA, the CDR3 is TGTGCCAGTAGTATCCTGACAGGGAGATCCGGTCAGCCCCAGCATTTT. The rearrangement uses TRBV19 and TRBJ1-5; 7 bases agree with TRBD1. Trimming cost V 3 bases and J 6 bases; bases outside gene matches: 11. The CDR3 length is 16 residues. Germline V gene lookup returns CDR1 LNHDA and CDR2 SQIVND (reference sequence).

V gene TRBV6-5 combines with J gene TRBJ1-1; TRBD1 matches 7 bases. This CDR3 region has 14 residues. V lost 6 bases to trimming and J lost 5 bases; unmatched junction nucleotides: 9. CDR1 MNHEY and CDR2 SVGAGI come from the germline V gene. The CDR3 nucleotides are TGTGCCAGCAGCATAAACAGGGGAGGGACTGAAGCTTTCTTT. It yields the protein CASSINRGGTEAFF.

The rearrangement links TRBV7-8 to TRBJ1-1; tentatively, D is TRBD1 (5 bases). Trimming left V 5 bases short and J 5 bases short, with 18 bases between. This CDR3 spans 15 amino acids. CDR1 is SGHVS and CDR2 is FQNEAQ in the germline V gene. CDR3 loop: CASSPGGRVKTEAFF. CDR3 in DNA: TGTGCCAGCAGCCCCGGCGGCAGGGTTAAGACTGAAGCTTTCTTT.

This sequence joins TRBV6-5 and TRBJ2-7; TRBD1 matches at 7 bases. Germline V gene lookup returns CDR1 MNHEY and CDR2 SVGAGI. V trimming: 6 bases; J trimming: 0 bases; junction bases outside the gene matches: 8. The CDR3 has 15 residues. The CDR3 loop is CASRTGTVNSYEQYF. The DNA of the CDR3 is TGTGCCAGCAGAACCGGGACAGTGAACTCCTACGAGCAGTACTTC.

This chain links TRBV29-1 with TRBJ1-1; unclear D gene. CDR1 is SQVTM, CDR2 ANQGSEA, per germline. CDR3 length: 13 amino acids. V was clipped by 5 bases and J by 1 base, with 11 bases between them. The CDR3 loop reads CSVSWSQNTEAFF. CDR3 nucleotide sequence: TGCAGCGTTTCTTGGTCCCAGAACACTGAAGCTTTCTTT.

This clone was seen only a few times. V and J are TRBV7-2 and TRBJ1-5, with D perhaps matching TRBD1 (5 bases). The V gene lost 2 bases and the J gene lost 7 bases, with 18 bases spanning the gap. This CDR3 comprises 16 residues. Germline V gene sequence: CDR1 SGHTA, CDR2 FQGNSA. As DNA, the CDR3 is TGTGCCAGCAGCTTACGACGCGCAGGGCTGAGCCAGCCCCAGCATTTT. Translation gives CASSLRRAGLSQPQHF.

The V and J genes are TRBV7-9 and TRBJ2-7; D ambiguous. This CDR3 has 15 residues. Germline V gives CDR1 SEHNR, CDR2 FQNEAQ (reference sequence). The ends were cut back, 6 bases at V and 0 bases at J, with 15 bases in the middle. The CDR3 region has the DNA TGTGCCAGCAGGGGCAGTAGCTCGAGCTCCTACGAGCAGTACTTC. Encoded protein: CASRGSSSSSYEQYF. Full variable domain (outside the CDR3, taken from reference TRBV7-9 and TRBJ2-7): DTGVSQNPRHKITKRGQNVTFRCDPISEHNRLYWYRQTLGQGPEFLTYFQNEAQLEKSRLLSDRFSAERPKGSFSTLEIQRTEQGDSAMYLCASRGSSSSSYEQYFGPGTRLTVT.

Points on this clone: Other DNA sequences from this sample encode an identical CDR3 as well. This chain uses TRBV27 with TRBJ1-4, with TRBD1 matching over 8 bases. The germline V gene has CDR1 MNHEY and CDR2 SMNVEV (reference sequence). The CDR3 is 16 residues long. V lost 6 bases and J lost 7; bases outside the gene matches: 13. CDR3 loop: CASSFYSGTGPEKLFF. For the CDR3, the DNA is TGTGCCAGCAGCTTTTATAGCGGGACAGGCCCTGAAAAACTGTTTTTT.

The chain carries TRBV6-5 and TRBJ1-2; a weak D match, TRBD1 (6 bases). CDR1 is MNHEY and CDR2 is SVGAGI in the germline V gene. This CDR3 has 13 residues. V shed 4 bases and J shed 1 base, with 7 bases lying between them. The CDR3 nucleotides are TGTGCCAGCAGTTTGGACAGTAACTATGGCTACACCTTC. It translates to CASSLDSNYGYTF.

This clone has only one observation. This chain uses TRBV9 with TRBJ1-5; 7 bases fit TRBD1. V was pared by 0 bases and J by 5 bases, with 2 bases of the junction left unmatched. Germline CDR1 is SGDLS and CDR2 is YYNGEE. This CDR3 spans 14 amino acids. CDR3 DNA sequence: TGTGCCAGCAGCGTAGGACAGGGCGATCAGCCCCAGCATTTT. This gives the protein CASSVGQGDQPQHF.

The V gene is TRBV7-8, the J gene TRBJ2-3; TRBD2 matches 7 bases. V lost 5 bases to trimming and J lost 0 bases; unmatched junction nucleotides: 11. The CDR3 has 17 residues. Germline V gene data show CDR1 as SGHVS and CDR2 as FQNEAQ. DNA of the CDR3: TGTGCCAGCAGCGCCGGGGGGTGGAGCCCTAGCACAGATACGCAGTATTTT. Translation: CASSAGGWSPSTDTQYF.

V is TRBV19 and J is TRBJ2-1, with 13 bases fitting TRBD2. The CDR3 has 17 residues. Germline CDR1 LNHDA, CDR2 SQIVND (reference sequence). V lost 7 bases, J lost 1 base, and 7 bases stayed unmatched. CDR3 nucleotides: TGTGCCAGTAAACCCCGGACTAGCGGGAGTTCCTACAATGAGCAGTTCTTC. It translates to CASKPRTSGSSYNEQFF.

The rearrangement links TRBV4-2 to TRBJ1-6, with D tentatively TRBD1 (5 bases). The CDR3 contains 16 residues. Germline values: CDR1 LGHNA, CDR2 YNFKEQ. The V and J ends lost 1 base and 8 bases respectively, with 15 bases between them. The CDR3 bases are TGTGCCAGCAGCCAAGTGGGAGGGACTCTCGATTCACCCCTCCACTTT. Translating gives CASSQVGGTLDSPLHF.